The 23 T cell receptor beta chains presented below share a single source sample, sequenced in a study of T cells after yellow fever vaccination. MiXCR was run by TCRdb on the 5' RACE reads, yielding one entry per CDR3 protein. Found here are hundreds of thousands of distinct CDR3 sequences, 7.5% to 9% of them singletons; the top ten hold roughly 18%. The input for sequencing was PBMCs, taken on the day of the first yellow fever vaccination. The receptors originated from a man aged 18 to 30 who received the YFV17D yellow fever vaccine.

The chain employs TRBV2 and TRBJ2-5; no clear D. This CDR3 comprises 13 residues. Deletions cut 6 bases from V and 4 bases from J, with 12 bases between. CDR1 and CDR2 from the germline V gene are SNHLY and FYNNEI. CDR3 sequence: CASRLRLGETQYF. The CDR3 DNA is TGTGCCAGCAGATTACGACTCGGAGAGACCCAGTACTTC. The full variable domain, its missing parts supplied by reference TRBV2 and TRBJ2-5, is EPEVTQTPSHQVTQMGQEVILRCVPISNHLYFYWYRQILGQKVEFLVSFYNNEISEKSEIFDDQFSVERPDGSNFTLKIRSTKLEDSAMYFCASRLRLGETQYFGPGTRLLVL.

The J gene is TRBJ2-3, the V gene TRBV3-1; D may match TRBD1 or TRBD2 (5 bases each). This CDR3 comprises 14 residues. From germline, CDR1 is LGHDT and CDR2 YNNKEL (reference sequence). Trimming left V 4 bases short and J 7 bases short, with 15 bases between. This CDR3 is CASSRESGRNTQYF. The CDR3 coding sequence is TGTGCCAGCAGCCGCGAGTCGGGGCGGAATACGCAGTATTTT.

In its sample, this clonotype was seen a few times. V and J are TRBV7-2 and TRBJ1-5; D not certain. The CDR3 covers 15 residues. Germline V CDR1 and CDR2: SGHTA, FQGNSA. V lost 6 bases and J lost 0, with 12 bases in between. The CDR3 here is CASSQEIHSNQPQHF. The CDR3 bases are TGTGCCAGCAGTCAGGAGATTCATAGCAATCAGCCCCAGCATTTT.

The chain uses TRBV7-8 and TRBJ2-7, with D possibly being TRBD2 (6 bases). The V gene's germline CDR1 is SGHVS and CDR2 FQNEAQ. With 5 bases removed from V and 2 bases from J, the gap between germline ends came to 10 bases. This CDR3 has 13 residues. The DNA of the CDR3 is TGTGCCAGCAGCCGGGGGATACCCTACGAGCAGTACGTC. It translates to CASSRGIPYEQYV.

Only a few counts were recorded for this clonotype. The V gene is TRBV24-1, the J gene TRBJ1-2; perhaps TRBD1 as D (6 bases). Germline-derived CDR1 and CDR2 are KGHDR and SFDVKD. Trimming pared 4 bases from V and 2 bases from J, leaving 10 bases between. This CDR3 is 14 amino acids long. In DNA form, the CDR3 reads TGTGCCACCAGTGACTTCACAGGGAACTATGGCTACACCTTC. As protein: CATSDFTGNYGYTF.

This clonotype was seen only a few times. The chain recombines TRBV10-3 with TRBJ2-7, with D tentatively TRBD1 (6 bases). This CDR3 contains 17 residues. V dropped 0 bases and J dropped 4 bases, with 19 bases sitting between them. Looked up from germline, CDR1 is ENHRY and CDR2 is SYGVKD. The CDR3 DNA sequence: TGTGCCATCAGTGAGTCGAGGGGAAACAGGGAAGTTTACGAGCAGTACGTC. It translates to CAISESRGNREVYEQYV.

The genes are TRBV4-1 and TRBJ1-5; maybe TRBD1 (5 bases). Per germline, CDR1 MGHRA and CDR2 YSYEKL. Between the trimmed V and J ends, which lost 1 base and 3 bases, there was a span of 10 bases. There are 15 residues in the CDR3. DNA of the CDR3: TGCGCCAGCAGCCAAGTAATAGGGACCAATCAGCCCCAGCATTTT. The encoded protein is CASSQVIGTNQPQHF.

This sequence joins TRBV7-2 and TRBJ1-1; D is unresolved. V lost 4 bases, J lost 0 bases, and 12 bases lay in between. The CDR3 runs to 15 residues. Germline V gene lookup returns CDR1 SGHTA and CDR2 FQGNSA. DNA of the CDR3: TGTGCCAGCAGCTATGGTCGACTGGTGAACACTGAAGCTTTCTTT. Translation gives CASSYGRLVNTEAFF.

The CDR3 reads CASSLLRGAQRETQYF. The CDR3 DNA sequence: TGTGCCAGCAGCTTATTAAGAGGGGCCCAGAGGGAGACCCAGTACTTC. The chain links TRBV7-2 to TRBJ2-5, with D perhaps matching TRBD1 or TRBD2 (5 bases each). Germline-derived CDR1 and CDR2 are SGHTA and FQGNSA. V was clipped by 2 bases and J by 5 bases, with 18 bases between them. The CDR3 sequence is 16 residues long.

This clonotype was detected a few times. The genes are TRBV7-9 and TRBJ1-1; D is uncertain. CDR3 size: 12 residues. V was clipped by 2 bases and J by 6 bases, with 7 bases between them. Germline V CDR1 and CDR2: SEHNR, FQNEAQ (reference sequence). DNA of the CDR3: TGTGCCAGCAGCTTATGGGGTCCTGAAGCTTTCTTT. Translation: CASSLWGPEAFF.

The CDR3 bases are TGTGCCAGCACCCTGGGCGGGGGGGATAGGGGCACCGGGGAGCTGTTTTTT. Residues: CASTLGGGDRGTGELFF. The V call is TRBV12-3 or TRBV12-4, the J call TRBJ2-2; 9 bases are a match to TRBD2. This CDR3 comprises 17 residues. J lost 4 bases, V lost 7 bases, and 13 bases had no gene match.

This sequence joins TRBV7-2 and TRBJ2-7, with 8 bases matching TRBD2. The CDR3 extends over 15 amino acids. Germline trimming cut 5 bases from V and 7 bases from J; bases unmatched to any gene: 13. Looked up from germline, CDR1 is SGHTA and CDR2 is FQGNSA. The CDR3 sequence is CASSRGGTRGWEQYF. CDR3 coding DNA: TGTGCCAGCAGCCGGGGGGGGACAAGGGGCTGGGAGCAGTACTTC.

This clonotype was found many times. This sequence joins TRBV13 and TRBJ2-5, with D maybe TRBD2 (5 bases). V lost 2 bases to trimming and J lost 5 bases, with 15 bases between them. Per germline, CDR1 PRHDT and CDR2 FYEKMQ (reference sequence). The CDR3 contains 15 residues. This CDR3 is CASSLRSSRGETQYF. The CDR3 DNA sequence: TGTGCCAGCAGCTTAAGGAGCAGCCGAGGGGAGACCCAGTACTTC.

This clonotype was detected only a few times. The V and J genes are TRBV4-1 and TRBJ1-5; the D gene is possibly TRBD1 (6 bases). Germline V lookup: CDR1 MGHRA, CDR2 YSYEKL. The CDR3 loop spans 17 amino acids. V shed 4 bases and J shed 0 bases, with 16 bases lying between them. CDR3 sequence (DNA): TGCGCCAGCAGCCTTTCGGACAGTCTGACTAGCAATCAGCCCCAGCATTTT. Protein product: CASSLSDSLTSNQPQHF.

This clonotype was recorded a few times. The CDR3 sequence is CASSYDYSPLHF. CDR3 DNA: TGTGCCAGCAGTTACGATTATTCACCCCTCCACTTT. V usage is TRBV6-5 and J usage is TRBJ1-6; D not resolved. This CDR3 has 12 residues. Looked up from germline, CDR1 is MNHEY and CDR2 is SVGAGI. V gave up 2 bases and J gave up 8 bases, with 4 bases separating them.

This clonotype was observed a handful of times. The chain uses TRBV7-2 and TRBJ1-2; the D gene is possibly TRBD1 (5 bases). Looked up from germline, CDR1 is SGHTA and CDR2 is FQGNSA. The CDR3 contains 14 residues. V gave up 2 bases and J gave up 4 bases, with 11 bases separating them. The CDR3 nucleotides read TGTGCCAGCAGCTTATCCTCAGGGTCCTATGGCTACACCTTC. This codes for CASSLSSGSYGYTF.

The sample holds a few counts of this clonotype. This rearrangement joins TRBV4-3 to TRBJ2-7, with TRBD2 identical over 14 bases. The V gene end was trimmed by 1 base and the J gene end by 2 bases; junction bases not matched to a gene: 7. Germline V CDR1 and CDR2: LGHNA, YSLEER. The CDR3 covers 18 residues. CDR3 nucleotides: TGCGCCAGCAGCCAAGCTGCGGGACTAGCGGGGGCCGCCTACGAGCAGTACTTC. Its translation is CASSQAAGLAGAAYEQYF.

This clonotype was counted only a few times. The chain couples TRBV6-2 or TRBV6-3 to TRBJ1-5; D is ambiguous. Germline V gene sequence: CDR1 MNHEY, CDR2 SVGEGT. The germline V and J ends were trimmed by 7 bases and 4 bases, with 11 bases remaining between them. The CDR3 length is 13 residues. The CDR3 region is CASTWTDNQPQHF. In DNA, the CDR3 is TGTGCCAGCACTTGGACGGATAATCAGCCCCAGCATTTT.

This clonotype was counted only a few times. This chain connects TRBV7-3 to TRBJ2-1, with 10 bases matching TRBD2. V dropped 6 bases and J dropped 6; count of bases not matched to a gene: 11. The germline V gene has CDR1 SGHTA and CDR2 FQGTGA. CDR3 size: 16 residues. The chain's CDR3 is CASRIDPSGGFNEQFF. In nucleotides, the CDR3 is TGTGCCAGCAGGATCGATCCTAGCGGGGGATTCAATGAGCAGTTCTTC.

This clonotype was observed a few times. This chain uses TRBV29-1 with TRBJ2-1; 12 bases match TRBD2. This CDR3 has 16 amino acids. With V trimmed by 3 bases and J by 6 bases, 9 bases remained unmatched. Germline V gives CDR1 SQVTM, CDR2 ANQGSEA. CDR3 region: CSVDGIAGLAGNEQFF. CDR3 nucleotide sequence: TGCAGCGTTGATGGGATCGCGGGACTAGCGGGCAATGAGCAGTTCTTC.

V gene TRBV4-3 combines with J gene TRBJ2-7; D gene ambiguous. The germline V gene encodes CDR1 LGHNA and CDR2 YSLEER. This CDR3 is built from 14 residues. Trimming took off 0 bases at V and 3 bases at J, with 9 bases between the two ends. Written as DNA, the CDR3 is TGCGCCAGCAGCCAAGATTGGGGTTACTACGAGCAGTACTTC. Translation gives CASSQDWGYYEQYF.

The rearrangement joins TRBV28 to TRBJ1-2, with 7 bases lining up with TRBD1. This CDR3 is built from 12 residues. Germline-derived CDR1 and CDR2 are MDHEN and SYDVKM. Trimming cost V 7 bases and J 8 bases; bases outside gene matches: 7. In DNA, the CDR3 is TGTGCCAGCACTCAGGGGGGCGTAGGCTACACCTTC. Translated: CASTQGGVGYTF.

The J gene is TRBJ2-7, the V gene TRBV5-1, with TRBD1 as a possible D gene (5 bases). From germline, CDR1 is SGHRS and CDR2 YFSETQ. The CDR3 runs to 14 residues. CDR3: CDSRRGAFSYEQYV. CDR3 DNA: TGCGACAGCCGCCGTGGGGCTTTCTCCTACGAGCAGTACGTC.